This T cell receptor beta chain was recorded in a study of shared clonotypes between healthy human individuals. Clones were sequenced by immunoSEQ multiplex PCR, and TCRdb holds only the in-frame ones, with some missing. In the table there are 550,000 to 850,000 clones, over 55% of which are singletons. This clone was seen a few times. From germline, CDR1 is KGHSH and CDR2 LQKENI. CDR3 length equals 15 residues. The germline V and J ends were trimmed by 6 bases and 6 bases, with 21 bases remaining between them. This chain connects TRBV18 to TRBJ2-7; tentative D call: TRBD2 (6 bases). Sequenced sample: memory CD4+ T cells sorted from blood. Indicated subset: CD45RA-negative fraction. The receptor's source is a woman aged 25-40 years in good health. The CDR3 is CASSPRSRDRPEQYF. The CDR3, as DNA: TGTGCCAGCTCCCCCCGGTCGCGGGATCGTCCCGAGCAGTACTTC.